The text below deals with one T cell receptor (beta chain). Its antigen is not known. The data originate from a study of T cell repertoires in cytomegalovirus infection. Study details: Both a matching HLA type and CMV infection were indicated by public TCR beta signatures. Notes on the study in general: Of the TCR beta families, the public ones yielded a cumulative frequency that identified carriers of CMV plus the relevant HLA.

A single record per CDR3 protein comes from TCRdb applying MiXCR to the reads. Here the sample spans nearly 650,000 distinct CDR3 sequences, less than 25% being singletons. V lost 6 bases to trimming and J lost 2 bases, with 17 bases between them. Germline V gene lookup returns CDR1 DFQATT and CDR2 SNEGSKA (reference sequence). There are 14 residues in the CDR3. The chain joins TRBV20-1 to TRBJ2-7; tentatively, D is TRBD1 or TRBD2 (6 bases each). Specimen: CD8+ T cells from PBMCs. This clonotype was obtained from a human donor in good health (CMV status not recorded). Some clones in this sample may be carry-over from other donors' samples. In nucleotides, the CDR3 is TGCAGTGCCCTTGGGGGGCCATTTCCCTACGAGCAGTACGTC. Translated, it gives CSALGGPFPYEQYV.